The rows below give T cell receptor beta chains drawn from one sample of a study of blood T cell repertoires in COVID-19. Sequenced by immunoSEQ multiplex PCR; TCRdb stores in-frame clones only, minus some. The data hold 200,000 to 250,000 clones, with 86% observed a single time. Material: PBMCs or T cells enriched from blood (not recorded which). Every receptor here comes from a woman in her forties with acute COVID-19. Both conserved end residues are part of each CDR3.

CDR3 protein: CASSLARSTEAFF; V gene: TRBV12-3/TRBV12-4
CDR3 protein: CASSLVSGRRKNEQFF; V gene: TRBV7-9
CDR3 protein: CASSLGGSIADTQYF; V gene: TRBV7-2
CDR3 protein: CASSQGQGKSNQPQHF; V gene: TRBV7-9
CDR3 protein: CASSLDLADSYEQYF; V gene: TRBV11-2
CDR3 protein: CASSVGGGARYEQYF; V gene: TRBV9
CDR3 protein: CASRDSGIETQYF; V gene: TRBV28
CDR3 protein: CASSLRLATEQFF; V gene: TRBV11-2
CDR3 protein: CASSSAANYEQYF; V gene: TRBV7-2
CDR3 protein: CASSHEVTSSYEQYF; V gene: TRBV7-9
CDR3 protein: CASGLYTTYEQYF; V gene: TRBV12-5
CDR3 protein: CASSEEGGYNEKLFF; V gene: TRBV2
CDR3 protein: CASTAGGLADNEQFF; V gene: TRBV9
CDR3 protein: CASSLSTPGNSPLHF; V gene: TRBV28
CDR3 protein: CASFLETSGNYEQFF; V gene: TRBV10-2
CDR3 protein: CASRLRTGGLAGELFF; V gene: TRBV5-1
CDR3 protein: CATSDPENIQYF; V gene: TRBV24-1
CDR3 protein: CASSPGQISNQPQHF; V gene: TRBV18
CDR3 protein: CASSRGGSTDTQYF; V gene: TRBV14
CDR3 protein: CASSQEDSSYSAQHF; V gene: TRBV4-1
CDR3 protein: CSVSGLTSSYEQYF; V gene: TRBV29-1
CDR3 protein: CASSDLASNEQYF; V gene: TRBV5-1
CDR3 protein: CASSSAGTASNGELFF; V gene: TRBV28
CDR3 protein: CATSGLGQVYGYTF; V gene: TRBV24-1
CDR3 protein: CASSLLGAKETQYF; V gene: TRBV11-3
CDR3 protein: CASSPSGQPQHF; V gene: TRBV3-1/TRBV3-2
CDR3 protein: CASSLDRLSYEQYF; V gene: TRBV18
CDR3 protein: CASSRDFPYEQYF; V gene: TRBV11-2
CDR3 protein: CASSLPLAAGYNEQFF; V gene: TRBV11-2
CDR3 protein: CASSFGLASQGNTQYF; V gene: TRBV2
CDR3 protein: CASSIDLPGRGPNEKLFF; V gene: TRBV19
CDR3 protein: CASSRLAGSLEQYF; V gene: TRBV27
CDR3 protein: CASSLRTRVSNSPLHF; V gene: TRBV9
CDR3 protein: CSVDRLAGGRETQYF; V gene: TRBV29-1
CDR3 protein: CASTTGNTIYF; V gene: TRBV28
CDR3 protein: CASSLAEQSYEQYF; V gene: TRBV7-8
CDR3 protein: CASSSPRVARNEQYF; V gene: TRBV19
CDR3 protein: CASRKGQGAGELFF; V gene: TRBV6-5
CDR3 protein: CASSLRTGGGYEQYF; V gene: TRBV5-1
CDR3 protein: CSVGDRVQANEKLFF; V gene: TRBV29-1
CDR3 protein: CAISPAAGAGGEQYF; V gene: TRBV10-3
CDR3 protein: CASKSWNSKEETQYF; V gene: TRBV19
CDR3 protein: CASSRTAGGYKNIQYF; V gene: TRBV3-1/TRBV3-2
CDR3 protein: CASSLTVRGTNTEAFF; V gene: TRBV7-3
CDR3 protein: CSASGGAGVSDTQYF; V gene: TRBV20-1
CDR3 protein: CASSQQGLAGPTDTQYF; V gene: TRBV14
CDR3 protein: CASSEYVSTGAFF; V gene: TRBV25-1
CDR3 protein: CAISESGGWNSPLHF; V gene: TRBV10-3
CDR3 protein: CASSSRDSQGTQYF; V gene: TRBV21-1
CDR3 protein: CASSGPLGELFF; V gene: TRBV7-3
CDR3 protein: CASSRSQGGYEQYF; V gene: TRBV5-1
CDR3 protein: CASSLEQGRSSPLHF; V gene: TRBV5-1
CDR3 protein: CASSPRWGEDQPQHF; V gene: TRBV4-1
CDR3 protein: CASSRDRGGYEQYF; V gene: TRBV11-1
CDR3 protein: CASSRTRANTGELFF; V gene: TRBV6-5